This is a list of T cell receptor beta chains from one sample in a study of cytomegalovirus exposure and HLA in healthy donors. Libraries were prepared by immunoSEQ multiplex PCR; TCRdb keeps only in-frame clonotypes and omits some of them. Counted here are approximately 99,000 clones, approximately 94% occurring once; the ten biggest clones make up 0.67%. Input material: PBMCs. The receptors were gathered from a woman younger than 30 in good health and CMV-seronegative. CDR3s include the opening cysteine and the closing phenylalanine or tryptophan. The D gene is left open where the match is weak. Size values are once, few and many counts, or a class for expanded clones, and some rows have none.

clone_size d_call j_call v_call cdr3_aa cdr3_nt
- TRBD1 TRBJ2-7 TRBV2 CASSVGTGSYEQYF TGTGCCAGCAGTGTCGGGACAGGTTCCTACGAGCAGTACTTC
- TRBD1 TRBJ1-5 TRBV15 CATSMNGQGNQPQHF TGTGCCACCAGCATGAATGGACAGGGAAATCAGCCCCAGCATTTT
- - TRBJ1-2 TRBV6-5 CASSPRAGYGYTF TGTGCCAGCAGCCCCCGGGCAGGGTATGGCTACACCTTC
- TRBD1 TRBJ1-2 TRBV18 CASSPTGDHYGYTF TGTGCCAGCTCACCTACAGGGGATCACTATGGCTACACCTTC
- - TRBJ2-2 TRBV5-6 CASSLVGHGELFF TGTGCCAGCAGCTTGGTGGGACACGGGGAGCTGTTTTTT
- TRBD1 TRBJ2-2 TRBV28 CASMGQGYTGELFF TGTGCCAGCATGGGACAGGGGTACACCGGGGAGCTGTTTTTT
few TRBD2 TRBJ2-5 TRBV7-2 CASSSPSGVFQETQYF TGTGCCAGCAGCTCCCCTAGCGGGGTATTTCAAGAGACCCAGTACTTC
- TRBD1 TRBJ2-3 TRBV4-2 CASSHTGTGLSSTDTQYF TGTGCCAGCAGCCATACCGGGACAGGGCTTTCTAGCACAGATACGCAGTATTTT
- - TRBJ2-3 TRBV11-2 CASSLTLGGVTGMNTQYF TGTGCCAGCAGCCTCACCCTCGGCGGGGTGACAGGGATGAATACGCAGTATTTT
once TRBD2 TRBJ2-5 TRBV6-6 CASLRAGGETQYF TGTGCCAGCCTGAGGGCGGGGGGAGAGACCCAGTACTTC
- TRBD1 TRBJ1-2 TRBV29-1 CSVEVGSFDRGQGYGYTF TGCAGCGTTGAGGTTGGGAGTTTCGACAGGGGGCAAGGCTATGGCTACACCTTC
- - TRBJ1-1 TRBV11-1 CASSLDRGEAFF TGTGCCAGCAGCTTAGATAGGGGTGAAGCTTTCTTT
- - TRBJ2-1 TRBV28 CASSFQGTGSNEQFF TGTGCCAGCAGTTTCCAGGGAACTGGGTCCAATGAGCAGTTCTTC
- TRBD2 TRBJ2-1 TRBV5-1 CASSLAGGRVFEQFF TGCGCCAGCAGCTTAGCGGGGGGGCGGGTATTTGAGCAGTTCTTC
- - TRBJ2-7 TRBV2 CASSAAYEQYF TGTGCCAGCAGCGCAGCCTACGAGCAGTACTTC
- TRBD1 TRBJ2-7 TRBV6-5 CASSRDRSAYEQYF TGTGCCAGCAGCAGGGACAGGTCAGCCTACGAGCAGTACTTC
- TRBD1 TRBJ1-2 TRBV9 CASSGRQGVSGYTF TGTGCCAGCAGCGGGCGACAGGGGGTGAGTGGCTACACCTTC
- TRBD2 TRBJ2-3 TRBV7-9 CASSTRLAGGLDTQYF TGTGCCAGCAGCACCAGACTAGCGGGGGGGCTAGATACGCAGTATTTT
- - TRBJ2-7 TRBV6-1 CASTRQVGYEQYF TGTGCCAGCACCAGGCAGGTTGGGTACGAGCAGTACTTC
- TRBD1 TRBJ2-7 TRBV28 CASSKPPQGVYEQYF TGTGCCAGCAGTAAACCACCTCAGGGGGTTTACGAGCAGTACTTC
- TRBD1 TRBJ2-3 TRBV9 CASSAGTGVSTDTQYF TGTGCCAGCAGCGCCGGGACAGGGGTTAGCACAGATACGCAGTATTTT
- TRBD1 TRBJ2-1 TRBV7-6 CASSLGTGKEEQFF TGTGCCAGCAGCCTTGGGACAGGGAAAGAGGAGCAGTTCTTC
once TRBD1 TRBJ2-7 TRBV27 CASSGEGTGADAEQYF TGTGCCAGCAGTGGTGAAGGGACAGGGGCGGATGCCGAGCAGTACTTC
- - TRBJ2-7 TRBV4-1 CASSQGSTGIYEQYF TGCGCCAGCAGCCAAGGATCGACAGGAATCTACGAGCAGTACTTC
- - TRBJ2-5 TRBV13 CASSLGTPLQETQYF TGTGCCAGCAGCTTAGGTACGCCACTACAAGAGACCCAGTACTTC
- - TRBJ2-1 TRBV9 CASSVAGESSYNEQFF TGTGCCAGCAGCGTAGCGGGGGAGAGCTCCTACAATGAGCAGTTCTTC
- TRBD2 TRBJ2-5 TRBV28 CASSRGLAGVETQYF TGTGCCAGCAGCCGCGGACTAGCGGGGGTAGAGACCCAGTACTTC
- - TRBJ2-7 TRBV5-1 CASSLGAGETYEQYF TGCGCCAGCAGCTTGGGGGCAGGGGAAACCTACGAGCAGTACTTC
- TRBD1 TRBJ2-7 TRBV4-1 CASSQVGQGVFPYEQYF TGCGCCAGCAGCCAAGTTGGCCAGGGGGTATTCCCCTACGAGCAGTACTTC
once - TRBJ2-6 TRBV5-6 CASSLNGFSGANVLTF TGTGCCAGCAGCTTGAACGGTTTTTCTGGGGCCAACGTCCTGACTTTC
- TRBD1 TRBJ1-1 TRBV5-1 CASSLGQGAGEAFF TGCGCCAGCAGCTTGGGACAGGGGGCCGGTGAAGCTTTCTTT
once TRBD2 TRBJ2-1 TRBV7-6 CASSLLTSGNYNEQFF TGTGCCAGCAGCTTGTTGACTAGCGGGAACTACAATGAGCAGTTCTTC
- - TRBJ2-1 TRBV19 CASSTRRGNNEQFF TGTGCCAGTAGTACCCGCCGGGGGAACAATGAGCAGTTCTTC
- - TRBJ1-4 TRBV4-1 CASSQDEFGGGGVEKLFF TGCGCCAGCAGCCAAGACGAGTTCGGGGGCGGGGGGGTGGAAAAACTGTTTTTT
- - TRBJ2-2 TRBV7-9 CASTEPGRENTGELFF TGTGCCAGCACCGAACCGGGCAGGGAGAACACCGGGGAGCTGTTTTTT
- - TRBJ1-6 TRBV28 CASSFGNSPLHF TGTGCCAGCAGTTTCGGGAATTCACCCCTCCACTTT
- - TRBJ2-1 TRBV6-5 CASSVDSPSYNEQFF TGTGCCAGCAGTGTCGACAGTCCCTCCTACAATGAGCAGTTCTTC
- TRBD1 TRBJ2-5 TRBV19 CASSMDGTETWETQYF TGTGCCAGTAGTATGGACGGGACAGAGACTTGGGAGACCCAGTACTTC
- - TRBJ1-1 TRBV5-1 CASGPQGRPTEAFF TGCGCCAGCGGCCCTCAGGGCCGCCCGACTGAAGCTTTCTTT
- - TRBJ1-2 TRBV5-4 CASSLEPGSIDGYTF TGTGCCAGCAGCTTGGAACCGGGATCCATTGATGGCTACACCTTC
- TRBD1 TRBJ1-6 TRBV2 CASSTDPPGQGNSPLHF TGTGCCAGCAGTACCGACCCGCCGGGACAGGGGAATTCACCCCTCCACTTT
- - TRBJ1-4 TRBV30 CAWSPGRRGEKLFF TGTGCCTGGAGTCCGGGACGTCGGGGGGAAAAACTGTTTTTT
- - TRBJ1-1 TRBV19 CASSTNRNTEAFF TGTGCGAGTAGTACCAACAGGAACACTGAAGCTTTCTTT
- - TRBJ1-3 TRBV6-1 CAILAGVTVGNTIYF TGTGCCATTCTCGCGGGGGTAACGGTGGGAAACACCATATATTTT
- TRBD1 TRBJ2-7 TRBV5-6 CASSLGGQGVYGYEQYF TGTGCCAGCAGCTTGGGGGGACAGGGGGTTTATGGGTACGAGCAGTACTTC
- TRBD1 TRBJ2-7 TRBV5-1 CASSLGQGLDEQYF TGCGCCAGCAGCTTGGGACAGGGGCTGGACGAGCAGTACTTC
- - TRBJ1-2 TRBV15 CATSRERGYNYGYTF TGTGCCACCAGCAGAGAACGGGGGTATAACTATGGCTACACCTTC
- TRBD1 TRBJ1-1 TRBV9 CASSVTGGANTEAFF TGTGCCAGCAGCGTAACAGGGGGCGCCAACACTGAAGCTTTCTTT
once - TRBJ2-7 TRBV5-1 CASSLEPVLAYEQYF TGCGCCAGCAGCTTGGAACCGGTGCTTGCCTACGAGCAGTACTTC
- - TRBJ1-1 TRBV30 CAWSVDQAMNTEAFF TGTGCCTGGAGTGTTGATCAGGCCATGAACACTGAAGCTTTCTTT
- - TRBJ1-3 TRBV4-2 CASSQGGGTSGNTIYF TGTGCCAGCAGCCAAGGGGGGGGGACATCTGGAAACACCATATATTTT
- - TRBJ1-5 TRBV4-3 CASSRGFGNQPQHF TGCGCCAGCAGCCGAGGTTTTGGCAATCAGCCCCAGCATTTT
- - TRBJ2-1 TRBV5-1 CASSSFERYNEQFF TGCGCCAGCAGCTCCTTCGAGCGGTACAATGAGCAGTTCTTC
- - TRBJ1-2 TRBV5-1 CASSLTEQEGYTF TGCGCCAGCAGCTTGACTGAACAGGAGGGCTACACCTTC
- - TRBJ2-7 TRBV4-3 CASSPGVKAYEQYF TGCGCCAGCAGCCCGGGGGTCAAGGCCTACGAGCAGTACTTC
- - TRBJ2-7 TRBV7-8 CASSLRLGRDYEQYF TGTGCCAGCAGCTTAAGGTTGGGCAGGGACTACGAGCAGTACTTC
- TRBD1 TRBJ2-7 TRBV5-3 CARSSRDRVSYEQYF TGTGCCAGAAGCAGCCGGGACAGGGTATCCTACGAGCAGTACTTC
- - TRBJ1-4 TRBV28 CASSLGGGGEKLFF TGTGCCAGCAGCCTCGGGGGTGGCGGTGAAAAACTGTTTTTT
- TRBD2 TRBJ2-7 TRBV5-1 CASSFLAGSYEQYF TGCGCCAGCAGCTTTCTAGCGGGGAGCTACGAGCAGTACTTC
- - TRBJ2-7 TRBV21-1 CASRKYRGQIYEQYF TGTGCCAGCAGAAAATACAGGGGGCAGATCTACGAGCAGTACTTC